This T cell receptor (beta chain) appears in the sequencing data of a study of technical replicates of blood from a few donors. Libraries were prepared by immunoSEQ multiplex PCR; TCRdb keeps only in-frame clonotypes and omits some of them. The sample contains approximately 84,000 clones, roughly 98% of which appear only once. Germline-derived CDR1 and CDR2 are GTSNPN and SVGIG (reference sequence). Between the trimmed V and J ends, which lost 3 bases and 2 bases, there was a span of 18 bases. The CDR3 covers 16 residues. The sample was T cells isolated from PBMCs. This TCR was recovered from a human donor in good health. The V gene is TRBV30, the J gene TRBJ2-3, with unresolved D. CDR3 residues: CAWRPPRAAITDTQYF. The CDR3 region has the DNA TGTGCCTGGAGACCCCCTCGCGCCGCTATCACAGATACGCAGTATTTT.